The entry below gives a single T cell receptor (beta chain) sequence along with its context. Its antigen is not identified. Pooling covered second doses at about 4 or about 12 weeks. Profiling relied on immunoSEQ multiplex PCR, and the TCRdb table lists in-frame clones only, not all of them. Of around 200,000 clones listed, roughly 94% are singletons. CDR1 is MDHEN, CDR2 SYDVKM, per germline. Trimming shortened V by 10 bases and J by 6 bases, and 15 bases separated the two germline ends. This CDR3 is 12 amino acids long. This specimen comes from a study of T cell responses to AZD1222 COVID-19 vaccine. The study's findings and limits: Every sample of the repertoires postdated the peak T cell response. Breadth and depth of Spike-specific TCRs rose after two AZD1222 doses.

Source: peripheral blood, taken 28 days after the second AZD1222 dose. This sequence joins TRBV28 and TRBJ1-1, with D possibly TRBD1 on 6 matching bases. This clonotype was sampled from an adult who received the AZD1222 COVID-19 vaccine. The CDR3 loop reads CATRPQGPEAFF. CDR3 DNA: TGTGCCACCCGCCCACAGGGCCCTGAAGCTTTCTTT. Based on the CDR3 plus reference TRBV28 and TRBJ1-1, the full variable domain is DVKVTQSSRYLVKRTGEKVFLECVQDMDHENMFWYRQDPGLGLRLIYFSYDVKMKEKGDIPEGYSVSREKKERFSLILESASTNQTSMYLCATRPQGPEAFFGQGTRLTVV.